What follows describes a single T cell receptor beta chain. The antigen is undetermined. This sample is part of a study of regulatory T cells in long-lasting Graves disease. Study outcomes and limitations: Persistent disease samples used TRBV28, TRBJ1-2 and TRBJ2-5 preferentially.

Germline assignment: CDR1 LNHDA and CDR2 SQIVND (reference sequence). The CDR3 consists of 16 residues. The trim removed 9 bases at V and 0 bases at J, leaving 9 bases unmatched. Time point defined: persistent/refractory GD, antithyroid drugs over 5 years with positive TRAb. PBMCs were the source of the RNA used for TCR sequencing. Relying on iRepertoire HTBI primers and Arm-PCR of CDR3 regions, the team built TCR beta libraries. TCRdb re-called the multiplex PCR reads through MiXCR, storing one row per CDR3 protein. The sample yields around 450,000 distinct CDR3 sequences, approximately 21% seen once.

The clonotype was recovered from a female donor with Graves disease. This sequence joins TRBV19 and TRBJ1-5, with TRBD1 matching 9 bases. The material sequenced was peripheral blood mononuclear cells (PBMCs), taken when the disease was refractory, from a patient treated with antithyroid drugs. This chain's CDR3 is CASHRGQGLSNQPQHF. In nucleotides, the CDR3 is TGTGCCAGCCACAGGGGACAGGGCCTTAGCAATCAGCCCCAGCATTTT.